The clone carrying this T cell receptor beta chain was counted ten times or more. Its antigen is unknown. This CDR3 spans 13 amino acids. Trimming removed 7 bases at V and 7 bases at J, with 16 bases between. The germline V gene encodes CDR1 MNHNS and CDR2 SASEGT. These data belong to a study of regulatory T cells in long-lasting Graves disease. Building the TCR beta libraries relied on iRepertoire HTBI primers, and CDR3 regions underwent Arm-PCR. TCRdb called the multiplex PCR reads again in MiXCR, with one record for every CDR3 protein. The top ten hold approximately 53% of the sample, which has about 290,000 distinct CDR3 sequences, roughly a fifth seen once. Regarding the study as a whole: Persistent Graves' patients showed less TCR diversity than newly diagnosed patients showed. Favored usage of TRBV28, TRBJ1-2 and TRBJ2-5 was recorded in persistent disease.

Time point denoted: persistent/refractory GD, antithyroid drugs over 5 years with positive TRAb. PBMC RNA served as the TCR library source. The specimen comprised peripheral blood mononuclear cells (PBMCs), sampled when the disease was refractory, from a patient treated with antithyroid drugs. The clonotype originates from a female donor with Graves disease. The chain combines TRBV6-1 with TRBJ1-1, with D unclear. Written as DNA, the CDR3 is TGTGCCAGCACCAACCCTCCTCCTCTTGAAGCTTTCTTT. Translated: CASTNPPPLEAFF.